This T cell receptor (beta chain) derives from a study of T cells in Graves' hyperthyroidism and ophthalmopathy. The V and J ends lost 8 bases and 3 bases respectively, with 10 bases between them. This CDR3 is built from 12 residues. Researchers took RNA transcripts and amplified the TCR beta CDR3 regions from them. Initially, a first-round RT-PCR of the TCR CDR3 employed the HTBI primer set. TCRdb fed the multiplex PCR reads into MiXCR, producing one record per CDR3 protein. The repertoire has about 350,000 distinct CDR3 sequences, roughly 13% of them found once; the top ten carry 20% to 25%. The sample holds many counts of this clonotype.

This TCR was sampled from a woman in her twenties or thirties with Graves' hyperthyroidism. The chain is built from TRBV12-3 or TRBV12-4 and TRBJ1-2; unclear D gene. Material for sequencing was blood. DNA for the CDR3: TGTGCCAGCTGGATTTGGGACTATGGCTACACCTTC. It yields the protein CASWIWDYGYTF.